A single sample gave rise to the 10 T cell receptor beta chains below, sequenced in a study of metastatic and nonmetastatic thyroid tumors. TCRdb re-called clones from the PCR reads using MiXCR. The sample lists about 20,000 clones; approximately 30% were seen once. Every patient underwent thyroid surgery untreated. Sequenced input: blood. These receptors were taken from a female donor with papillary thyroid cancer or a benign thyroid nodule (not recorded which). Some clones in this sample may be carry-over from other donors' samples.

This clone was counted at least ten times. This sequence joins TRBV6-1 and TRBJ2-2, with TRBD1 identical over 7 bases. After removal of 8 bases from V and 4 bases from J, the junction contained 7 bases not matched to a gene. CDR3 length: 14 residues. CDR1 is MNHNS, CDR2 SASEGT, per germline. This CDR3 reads CASRDRTFTGELFF. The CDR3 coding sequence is TGTGCCAGCCGGGACAGAACCTTCACCGGGGAGCTGTTTTTT.

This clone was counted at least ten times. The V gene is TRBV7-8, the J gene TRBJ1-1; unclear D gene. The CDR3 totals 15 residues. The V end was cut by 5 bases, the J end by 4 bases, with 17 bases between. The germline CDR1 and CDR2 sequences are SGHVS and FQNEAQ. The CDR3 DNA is TGTGCCAGCAGCCTGAACCCGAGGGCCCCCACTGAAGCTTTCTTT. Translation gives CASSLNPRAPTEAFF.

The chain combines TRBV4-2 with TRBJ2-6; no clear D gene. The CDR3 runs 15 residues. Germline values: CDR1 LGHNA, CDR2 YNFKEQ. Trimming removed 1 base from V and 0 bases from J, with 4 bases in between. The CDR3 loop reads CASSQGLSGANVLTF. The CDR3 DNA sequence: TGTGCCAGCAGCCAAGGCCTCTCTGGGGCCAACGTCCTGACTTTC.

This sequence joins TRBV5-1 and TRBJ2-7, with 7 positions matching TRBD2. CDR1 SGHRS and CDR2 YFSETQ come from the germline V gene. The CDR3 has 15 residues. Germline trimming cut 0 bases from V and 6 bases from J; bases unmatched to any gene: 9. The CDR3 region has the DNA TGCGCCAGCAGCTTGGCCTCAGGGAGGGCCTCCGAGCAGTACTTC. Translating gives CASSLASGRASEQYF.

CDR3 protein: CAWSVRLGAYEQYF. In DNA, the CDR3 is TGTGCCTGGAGTGTACGACTGGGGGCCTACGAGCAGTACTTC. The chain joins TRBV30 to TRBJ2-7; either TRBD1 or TRBD2 may supply D (5 bases each). V was cut by 0 bases and J by 2 bases, with 11 bases left in between. This CDR3 is built from 14 residues. The germline gives CDR1 GTSNPN, CDR2 SVGIG (reference sequence).

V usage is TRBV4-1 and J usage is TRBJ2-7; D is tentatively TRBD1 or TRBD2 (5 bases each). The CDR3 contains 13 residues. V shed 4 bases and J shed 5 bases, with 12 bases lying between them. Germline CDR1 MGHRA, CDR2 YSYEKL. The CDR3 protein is CASSLGVGDEQYF. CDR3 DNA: TGCGCCAGCAGCCTAGGGGTCGGGGACGAGCAGTACTTC.

Written as DNA, the CDR3 is TGTGCCAGCACTTGGACTATCGGGTCCTACAATGAGCAGTTCTTC. Protein sequence: CASTWTIGSYNEQFF. V usage is TRBV6-5 and J usage is TRBJ2-1, with D possibly matching TRBD2 (6 bases). The V and J ends lost 7 bases and 1 base respectively, with 14 bases between them. This CDR3 contains 15 residues. CDR1 and CDR2 (germline): MNHEY, SVGAGI.

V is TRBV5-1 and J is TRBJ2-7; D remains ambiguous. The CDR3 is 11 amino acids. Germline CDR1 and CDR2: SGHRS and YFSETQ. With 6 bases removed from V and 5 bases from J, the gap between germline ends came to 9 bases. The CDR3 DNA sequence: TGCGCCAGCATCTCCGCCCACGAGCAGTACTTC. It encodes CASISAHEQYF.

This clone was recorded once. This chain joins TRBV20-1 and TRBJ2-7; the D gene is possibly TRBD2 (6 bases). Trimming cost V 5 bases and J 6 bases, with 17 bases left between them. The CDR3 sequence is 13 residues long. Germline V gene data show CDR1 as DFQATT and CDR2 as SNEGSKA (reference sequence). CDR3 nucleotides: TGCAGTGCTCGAGCGGGCTCGGAGGTCGAGCAGTACTTC. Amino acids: CSARAGSEVEQYF.

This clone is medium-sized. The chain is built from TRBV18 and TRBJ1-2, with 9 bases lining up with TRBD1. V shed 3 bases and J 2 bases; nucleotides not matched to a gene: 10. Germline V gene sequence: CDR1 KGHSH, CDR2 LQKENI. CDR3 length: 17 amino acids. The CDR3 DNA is TGTGCCAGCTCACCCTCGCCGGGACAGGGCCCCAACTATGGCTACACCTTC. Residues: CASSPSPGQGPNYGYTF.